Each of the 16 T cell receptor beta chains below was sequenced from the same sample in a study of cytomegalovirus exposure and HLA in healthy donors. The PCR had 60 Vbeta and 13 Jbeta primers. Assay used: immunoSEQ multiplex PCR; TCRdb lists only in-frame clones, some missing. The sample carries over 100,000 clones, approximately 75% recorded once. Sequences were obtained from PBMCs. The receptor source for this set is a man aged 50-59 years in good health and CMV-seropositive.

The CDR3 reads CASREDRGLETQYF. The CDR3 bases are TGTGCCAGCAGAGAGGACAGGGGGCTGGAGACCCAGTACTTC. The chain carries TRBV2 and TRBJ2-5, with 11 nucleotides matching TRBD1. The V gene's germline CDR1 is SNHLY and CDR2 FYNNEI. The V segment lost 6 bases and the J segment 5 bases; nucleotides outside the gene matches: 5. There are 14 residues in the CDR3.

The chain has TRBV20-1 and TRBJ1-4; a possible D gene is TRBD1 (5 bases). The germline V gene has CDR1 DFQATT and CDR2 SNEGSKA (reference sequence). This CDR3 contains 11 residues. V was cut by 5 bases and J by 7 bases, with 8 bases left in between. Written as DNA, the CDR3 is TGCAGTGCTTTTCAGGGTGAAAAACTGTTTTTT. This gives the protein CSAFQGEKLFF.

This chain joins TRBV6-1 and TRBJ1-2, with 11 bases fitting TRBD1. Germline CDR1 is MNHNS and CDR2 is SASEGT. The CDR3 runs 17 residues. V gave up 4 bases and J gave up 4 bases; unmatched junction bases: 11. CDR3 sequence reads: CASSATDRGRSGYGYTF. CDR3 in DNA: TGTGCCAGCAGTGCGACGGACAGGGGGCGTAGTGGCTATGGCTACACCTTC.

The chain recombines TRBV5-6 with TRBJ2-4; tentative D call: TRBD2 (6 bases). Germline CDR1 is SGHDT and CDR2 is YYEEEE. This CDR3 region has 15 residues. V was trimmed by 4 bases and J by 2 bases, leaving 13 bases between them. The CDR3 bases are TGTGCCAGCAGCCCCGGGGGTGGGTCCAAAAACATTCAGTACTTC. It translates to CASSPGGGSKNIQYF.

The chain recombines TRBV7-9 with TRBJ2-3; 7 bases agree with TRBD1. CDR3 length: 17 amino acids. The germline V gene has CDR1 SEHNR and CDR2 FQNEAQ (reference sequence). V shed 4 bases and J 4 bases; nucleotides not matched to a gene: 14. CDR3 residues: CASSWGPTGPLADTQYF. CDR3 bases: TGTGCCAGCAGCTGGGGGCCGACAGGGCCTCTAGCAGATACGCAGTATTTT.

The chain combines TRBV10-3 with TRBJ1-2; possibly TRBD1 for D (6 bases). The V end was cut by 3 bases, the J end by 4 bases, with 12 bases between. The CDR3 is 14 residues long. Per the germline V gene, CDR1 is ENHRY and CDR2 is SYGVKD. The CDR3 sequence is CAISELGQTYGYTF. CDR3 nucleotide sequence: TGTGCCATCAGTGAATTAGGACAGACCTATGGCTACACCTTC.

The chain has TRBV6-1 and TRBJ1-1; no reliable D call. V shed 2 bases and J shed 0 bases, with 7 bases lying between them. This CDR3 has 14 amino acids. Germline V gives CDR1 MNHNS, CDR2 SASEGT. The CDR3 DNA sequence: TGTGCCAGCAGTGAATTACAGATGAACACTGAAGCTTTCTTT. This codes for CASSELQMNTEAFF.

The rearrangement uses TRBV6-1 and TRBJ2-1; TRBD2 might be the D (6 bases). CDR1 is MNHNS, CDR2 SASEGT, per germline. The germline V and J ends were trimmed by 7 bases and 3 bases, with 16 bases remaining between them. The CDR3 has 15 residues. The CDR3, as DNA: TGTGCCAGCATCGTAGAGGGACTTCGCTACAATGAGCAGTTCTTC. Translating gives CASIVEGLRYNEQFF.

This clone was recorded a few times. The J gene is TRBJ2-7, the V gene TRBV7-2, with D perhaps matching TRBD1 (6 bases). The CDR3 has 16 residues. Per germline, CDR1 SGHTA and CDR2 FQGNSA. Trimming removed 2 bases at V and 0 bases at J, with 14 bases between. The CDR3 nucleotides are TGTGCCAGCAGCTTAAGAGGGGGAGTCAGCTCCTACGAGCAGTACTTC. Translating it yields CASSLRGGVSSYEQYF.

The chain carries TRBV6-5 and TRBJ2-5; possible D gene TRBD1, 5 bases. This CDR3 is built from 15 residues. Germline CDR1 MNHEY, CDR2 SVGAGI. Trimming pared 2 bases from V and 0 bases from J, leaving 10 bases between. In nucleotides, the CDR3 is TGTGCCAGCAGTTACCAGGGTTTTGACCAAGAGACCCAGTACTTC. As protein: CASSYQGFDQETQYF.

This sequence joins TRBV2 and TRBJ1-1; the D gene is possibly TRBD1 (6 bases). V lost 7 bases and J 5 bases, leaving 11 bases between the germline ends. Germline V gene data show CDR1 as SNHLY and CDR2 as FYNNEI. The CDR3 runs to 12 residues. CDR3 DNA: TGTGCCAGCAATGAGAGGGGGACTGAAGCTTTCTTT. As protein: CASNERGTEAFF.

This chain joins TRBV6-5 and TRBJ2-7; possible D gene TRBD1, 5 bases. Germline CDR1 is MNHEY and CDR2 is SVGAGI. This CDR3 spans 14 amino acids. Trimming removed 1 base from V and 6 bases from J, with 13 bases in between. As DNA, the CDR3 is TGTGCCAGCAGTTACTGGGCAGGGTACGGCGAGCAGTACTTC. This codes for CASSYWAGYGEQYF.

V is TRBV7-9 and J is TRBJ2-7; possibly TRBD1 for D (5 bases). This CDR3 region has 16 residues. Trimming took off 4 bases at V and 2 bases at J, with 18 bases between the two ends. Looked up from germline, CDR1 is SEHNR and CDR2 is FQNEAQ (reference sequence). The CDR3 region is CASSSYKLTETYEQYF. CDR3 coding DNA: TGTGCCAGCAGCTCCTATAAGTTGACAGAAACCTACGAGCAGTACTTC.

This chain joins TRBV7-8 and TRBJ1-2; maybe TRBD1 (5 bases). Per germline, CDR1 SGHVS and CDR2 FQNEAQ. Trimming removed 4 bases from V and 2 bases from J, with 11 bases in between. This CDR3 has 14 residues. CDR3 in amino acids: CASSSQRQNYGYTF. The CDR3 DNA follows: TGTGCCAGCAGCTCTCAGCGACAGAACTATGGCTACACCTTC.

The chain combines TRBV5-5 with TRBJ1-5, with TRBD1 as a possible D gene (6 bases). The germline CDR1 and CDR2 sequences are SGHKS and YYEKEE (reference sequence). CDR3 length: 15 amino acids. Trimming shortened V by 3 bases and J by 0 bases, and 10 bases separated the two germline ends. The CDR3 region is CASSSRTDSNQPQHF. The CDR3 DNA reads TGTGCCAGCAGCTCCCGGACAGATAGCAATCAGCCCCAGCATTTT.

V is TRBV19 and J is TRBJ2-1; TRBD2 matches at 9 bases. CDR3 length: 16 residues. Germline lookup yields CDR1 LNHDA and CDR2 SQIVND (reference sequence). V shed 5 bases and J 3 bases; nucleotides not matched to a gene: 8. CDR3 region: CASSSNSGRSYNEQFF. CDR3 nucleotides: TGTGCCAGTAGTTCCAATAGCGGGAGAAGCTACAATGAGCAGTTCTTC.